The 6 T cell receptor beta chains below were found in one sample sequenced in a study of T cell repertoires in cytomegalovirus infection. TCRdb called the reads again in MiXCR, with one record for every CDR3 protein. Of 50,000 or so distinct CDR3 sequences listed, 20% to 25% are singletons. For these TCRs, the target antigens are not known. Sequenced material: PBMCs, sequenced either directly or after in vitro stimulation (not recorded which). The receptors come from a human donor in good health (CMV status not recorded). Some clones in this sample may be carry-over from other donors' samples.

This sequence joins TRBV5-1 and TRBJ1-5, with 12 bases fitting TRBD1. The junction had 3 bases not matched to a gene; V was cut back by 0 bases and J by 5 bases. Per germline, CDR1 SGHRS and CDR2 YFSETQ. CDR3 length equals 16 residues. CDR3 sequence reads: CASSLGGTGGYQPQHF. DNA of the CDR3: TGCGCCAGCAGCTTGGGCGGGACAGGGGGCTATCAGCCCCAGCATTTT.

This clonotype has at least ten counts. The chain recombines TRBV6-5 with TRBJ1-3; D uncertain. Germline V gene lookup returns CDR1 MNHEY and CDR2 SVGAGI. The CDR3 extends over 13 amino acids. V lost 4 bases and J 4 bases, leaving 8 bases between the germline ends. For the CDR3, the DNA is TGTGCCAGCAGTTTGGACGGGGGAAACACCATATATTTT. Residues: CASSLDGGNTIYF.

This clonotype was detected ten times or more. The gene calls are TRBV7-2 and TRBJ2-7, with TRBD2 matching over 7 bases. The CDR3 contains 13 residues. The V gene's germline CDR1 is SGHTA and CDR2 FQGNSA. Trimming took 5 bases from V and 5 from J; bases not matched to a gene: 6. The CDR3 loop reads CASSQRTRNEQYF. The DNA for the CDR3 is TGTGCCAGCAGCCAACGGACTAGAAACGAGCAGTACTTC.

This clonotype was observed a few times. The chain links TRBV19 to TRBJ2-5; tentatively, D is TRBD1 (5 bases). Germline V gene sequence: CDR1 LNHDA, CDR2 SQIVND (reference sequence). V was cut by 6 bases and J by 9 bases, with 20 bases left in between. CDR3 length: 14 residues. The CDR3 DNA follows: TGTGCCAGTAGCCCCCCCGGCGGCCAAGGGGCCCAGTACTTC. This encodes CASSPPGGQGAQYF.

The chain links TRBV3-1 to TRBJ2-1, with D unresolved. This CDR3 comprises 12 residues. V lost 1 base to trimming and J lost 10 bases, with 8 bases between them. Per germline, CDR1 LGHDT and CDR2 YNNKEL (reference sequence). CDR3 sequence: CASSQVPEEQFF. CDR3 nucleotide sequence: TGTGCCAGCAGCCAAGTCCCTGAAGAGCAGTTCTTC.

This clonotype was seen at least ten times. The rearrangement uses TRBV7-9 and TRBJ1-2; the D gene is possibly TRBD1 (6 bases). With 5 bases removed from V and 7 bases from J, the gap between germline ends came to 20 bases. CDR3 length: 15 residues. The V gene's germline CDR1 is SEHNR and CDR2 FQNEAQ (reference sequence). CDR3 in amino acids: CASSEGEGRVSGYTF. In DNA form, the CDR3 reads TGTGCCAGCAGCGAGGGGGAGGGACGAGTGTCTGGCTACACCTTC.